A single sample is the source of the 9 T cell receptor beta chains below, sequenced in a study of T cells after yellow fever vaccination. TCRdb reprocessed the 5' RACE reads via MiXCR and lists one record per CDR3 protein. Altogether tens of thousands of distinct CDR3 sequences are present, over 6.5% being singletons, with the ten largest covering 30% to 45%. Sample: CD8+ T cells sorted from PBMCs, taken around 45 days after the first yellow fever vaccination. Receptors originate from a man between 18 and 29 years old who received the YFV17D yellow fever vaccine.

This clonotype showed up many times. The CDR3 coding sequence is TGTGCCAGCAGTGAAGGATTGGGTCAGGGGGATAACATTCAGTACTTC. Translated, it gives CASSEGLGQGDNIQYF. The chain employs TRBV6-1 and TRBJ2-4; 7 bases fit TRBD1. Looked up from germline, CDR1 is MNHNS and CDR2 is SASEGT. V dropped 1 base and J dropped 7; count of bases not matched to a gene: 10. The CDR3 sequence is 16 residues long.

There are many counts of this clonotype. This chain links TRBV20-1 with TRBJ2-1; D unclear. Germline assignment: CDR1 DFQATT and CDR2 SNEGSKA (reference sequence). The length of the CDR3 is 14 residues. The germline V and J ends were trimmed by 6 bases and 3 bases, with 15 bases remaining between them. In DNA form, the CDR3 reads TGCAGTGCCTCGTCGACTTTCGACTACAATGAGCAGTTCTTC. It translates to CSASSTFDYNEQFF.

The chain uses TRBV7-2 and TRBJ2-1; no clear D. The germline CDR1 and CDR2 sequences are SGHTA and FQGNSA. The germline V and J ends were trimmed by 5 bases and 10 bases, with 15 bases remaining between them. The CDR3 loop spans 13 amino acids. The CDR3 region has the DNA TGTGCCAGCAGCCTACCCTTGCCAGGCGAGCAGTTCTTC. It is translated as CASSLPLPGEQFF.

This clonotype was seen repeatedly, ten times or more. CDR3 amino acids: CSVEDLGQNTGELFF. CDR3 in DNA: TGCAGCGTTGAAGATTTGGGACAGAACACCGGGGAGCTGTTTTTT. The chain employs TRBV29-1 and TRBJ2-2, with a tentative D call TRBD1 (6 bases). The V and J ends lost 0 bases and 1 base respectively, with 9 bases between them. This CDR3 region has 15 residues. Germline lookup yields CDR1 SQVTM and CDR2 ANQGSEA.

This rearrangement joins TRBV4-3 to TRBJ1-3, with 8 positions matching TRBD1. In germline, CDR1 is LGHNA, CDR2 YSLEER. The CDR3 extends over 18 amino acids. V lost 2 bases, J lost 0 bases, and 9 bases stayed unmatched. The CDR3 DNA is TGCGCCAGCAGCCAAAGGACAGGGACGGGTCTCTCTGGAAACACCATATATTTT. This sequence encodes CASSQRTGTGLSGNTIYF.

The chain carries TRBV5-4 and TRBJ2-1; D is ambiguous. V lost 4 bases, J lost 10 bases, and 12 bases lay in between. The CDR3 has 12 residues. CDR1 is SGHNT and CDR2 is YYREEE in the germline V gene (reference sequence). Here the CDR3 reads CASSLTLEEQFF. The CDR3 DNA reads TGTGCCAGCAGCCTAACGTTGGAGGAGCAGTTCTTC. The full variable domain, its missing parts supplied by reference TRBV5-4 and TRBJ2-1, is ETGVTQSPTHLIKTRGQQVTLRCSSQSGHNTVSWYQQALGQGPQFIFQYYREEENGRGNFPPRFSGLQFPNYSSELNVNALELDDSALYLCASSLTLEEQFFGPGTRLTVL.

The chain is built from TRBV6-2 or TRBV6-3 and TRBJ2-2; no definite D call. The CDR3 is 15 residues long. V was cut by 0 bases and J by 5 bases, with 10 bases left in between. Germline loops: CDR1 MNHEY, CDR2 SVGEGT. The CDR3, as DNA: TGTGCCAGCAGTTACTCGAATACGTGGACCGGGGAGCTGTTTTTT. Translated: CASSYSNTWTGELFF.

V and J are TRBV7-3 and TRBJ1-2; TRBD1 matches 8 bases. There are 14 residues in the CDR3. V lost 6 bases and J lost 8; bases outside the gene matches: 11. Germline loops: CDR1 SGHTA, CDR2 FQGTGA. CDR3 DNA: TGTGCCAGCAGTCCCGGGACAGGAACGAGGGGCTACACCTTC. It codes for CASSPGTGTRGYTF.

This clonotype was detected ten times or more. V and J are TRBV6-2 or TRBV6-3 and TRBJ2-7, with D perhaps matching TRBD2 (6 bases). Germline lookup yields CDR1 MNHEY and CDR2 SVGEGT. Deletions cut 2 bases from V and 0 bases from J, with 14 bases between. The CDR3 loop spans 16 amino acids. This CDR3 is CASSYNRDWSSYEQYF. The CDR3 DNA follows: TGTGCCAGCAGTTACAACCGGGACTGGAGCTCCTACGAGCAGTACTTC.